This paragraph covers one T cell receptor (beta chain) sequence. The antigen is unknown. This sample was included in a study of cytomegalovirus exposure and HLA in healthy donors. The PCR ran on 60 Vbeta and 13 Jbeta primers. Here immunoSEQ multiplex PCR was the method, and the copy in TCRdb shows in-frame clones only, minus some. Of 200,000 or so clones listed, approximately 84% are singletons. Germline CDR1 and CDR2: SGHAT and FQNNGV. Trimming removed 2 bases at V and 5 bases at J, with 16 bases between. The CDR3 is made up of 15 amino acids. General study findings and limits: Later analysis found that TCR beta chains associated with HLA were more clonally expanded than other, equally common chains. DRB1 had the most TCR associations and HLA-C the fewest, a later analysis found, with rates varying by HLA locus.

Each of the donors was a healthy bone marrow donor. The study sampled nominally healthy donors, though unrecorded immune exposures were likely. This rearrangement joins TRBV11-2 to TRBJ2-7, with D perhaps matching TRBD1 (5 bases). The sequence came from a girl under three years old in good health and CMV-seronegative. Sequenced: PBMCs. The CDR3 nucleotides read TGTGCCAGCAGCTTATTGGGTCAGGGTTCCCACGAGCAGTACTTC. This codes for CASSLLGQGSHEQYF.